What follows describes a single T cell receptor (beta chain). This sample stems from a study of blood T cell repertoires in COVID-19. This CDR3 comprises 16 residues. The V gene end was trimmed by 0 bases and the J gene end by 4 bases; junction bases not matched to a gene: 8. Germline V gene lookup returns CDR1 LGHNA and CDR2 YNFKEQ. The repertoire was sequenced with immunoSEQ multiplex PCR; TCRdb's copy has only in-frame clones and lacks some. Altogether approximately 170,000 clones are present, approximately 80% being singletons, with the ten largest covering nearly 8%. V is TRBV4-2 and J is TRBJ2-7; 8 bases fit TRBD2. Sequencing was performed on PBMCs or T cells enriched from blood (not recorded which). The sequence derives from a woman aged 45-65 years who had recovered from COVID-19. The CDR3 region has the DNA TGTGCCAGCAGCCAAGATAGCCAGCGGGAGTTATACGAGCAGTACTTC. The encoded protein is CASSQDSQRELYEQYF.